Ten or more counts support the clone carrying this TCR beta chain. What it recognizes is unknown. Deletions cut 3 bases from V and 9 bases from J, with 12 bases between. The CDR3 extends over 13 amino acids. The germline gives CDR1 LGHDT, CDR2 YNNKEL (reference sequence). Unique molecular identifiers tagged individual cDNA molecules. Via MiXCR, TCRdb re-called the 5' RACE reads, giving one row per CDR3 protein. The sample has 30,000 to 40,000 distinct CDR3 sequences, around 3.9% seen once. This entry belongs to a study of early T cells in non-severe SARS-CoV-2 infection. Overall study: Bulk RNA isolated from unsorted whole blood underwent sequencing; chains were not paired. Findings and limits, study-wide: Lookups in VDJdb leaned toward anti-spike CD8 responses and missed private and CD4 specificities.

The sequencing input was whole blood. The rearrangement joins TRBV3-1 to TRBJ2-1, with D possibly being TRBD1 or TRBD2 (5 bases each). This receptor was obtained from an adult who was a healthcare worker with PCR-confirmed SARS-CoV-2 infection or an uninfected control (not recorded which). This CDR3 reads CASSQTDRGEQFF. The CDR3 region has the DNA TGTGCCAGCAGCCAGACAGACCGGGGTGAGCAGTTCTTC.